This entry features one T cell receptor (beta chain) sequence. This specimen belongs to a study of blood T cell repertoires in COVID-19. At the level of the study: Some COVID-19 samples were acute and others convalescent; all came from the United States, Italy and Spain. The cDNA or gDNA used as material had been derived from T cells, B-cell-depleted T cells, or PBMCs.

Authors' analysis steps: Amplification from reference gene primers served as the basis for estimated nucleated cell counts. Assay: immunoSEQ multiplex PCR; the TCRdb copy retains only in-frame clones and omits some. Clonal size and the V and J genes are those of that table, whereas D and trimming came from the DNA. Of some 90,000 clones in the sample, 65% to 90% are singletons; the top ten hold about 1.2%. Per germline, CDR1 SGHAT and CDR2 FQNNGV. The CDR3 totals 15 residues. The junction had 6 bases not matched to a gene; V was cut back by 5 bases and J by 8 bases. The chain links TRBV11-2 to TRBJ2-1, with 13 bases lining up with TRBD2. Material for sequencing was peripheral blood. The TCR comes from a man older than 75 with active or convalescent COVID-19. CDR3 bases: TGTGCCAGCAGCGACAAGACTAGCGGGAGGTATGAGCAGTTCTTC. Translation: CASSDKTSGRYEQFF.